One sample yielded the 8 T cell receptor beta chains listed below, sequenced in a study of identical twins. TCRdb re-called the 5' RACE reads with MiXCR, one entry per CDR3 protein. The table shows about 890,000 distinct CDR3 sequences, with roughly an eighth occurring only once. The sample also formed part of further work on yellow fever vaccine responses in identical twins.

Sequenced sample: PBMCs. Every receptor here comes from a woman under 30 in good health.

The chain couples TRBV18 to TRBJ2-6; tentative D call: TRBD2 (5 bases). Per the germline V gene, CDR1 is KGHSH and CDR2 is LQKENI. CDR3 length: 15 amino acids. V was cut by 3 bases and J by 0 bases, with 6 bases left in between. The CDR3 loop is CASSPGDSGANVLTF. Written as DNA, the CDR3 is TGTGCCAGCTCACCGGGAGACTCTGGGGCCAACGTCCTGACTTTC.

J is TRBJ1-2 and V is TRBV15, with D unclear. Germline V gene sequence: CDR1 LNHNV, CDR2 YYDKDF (reference sequence). CDR3 size: 14 residues. Deletions cut 1 base from V and 3 bases from J, with 9 bases between. The CDR3 DNA follows: TGTGCCACCAGCAGAGTACTGGTGGACTATGGCTACACCTTC. This gives the protein CATSRVLVDYGYTF.

This chain uses TRBV10-3 with TRBJ2-1; D is perhaps TRBD1 or TRBD2 (5 bases each). V was pared by 4 bases and J by 4 bases, with 14 bases between. Germline lookup yields CDR1 ENHRY and CDR2 SYGVKD. The CDR3 is made up of 15 amino acids. The CDR3 loop is CAISGRDGQYNEQFF. The CDR3 coding sequence is TGTGCCATCAGTGGCCGGGACGGTCAATACAATGAGCAGTTCTTC.

This clonotype showed up just a few times. The chain links TRBV19 to TRBJ1-2; TRBD1 might be the D (6 bases). This CDR3 spans 13 amino acids. Per germline, CDR1 LNHDA and CDR2 SQIVND (reference sequence). The ends were cut back, 7 bases at V and 4 bases at J, with 13 bases in the middle. CDR3 sequence (DNA): TGTGCCAGTACCCATACAGGGCCCTATGGCTACACCTTC. This sequence encodes CASTHTGPYGYTF.

This clonotype has just a few counts. The CDR3 region is CASSRPFATEAFF. CDR3 sequence (DNA): TGTGCCAGCAGCCGGCCCTTCGCAACTGAAGCTTTCTTT. The chain employs TRBV7-9 and TRBJ1-1; unclear D gene. CDR1 and CDR2 (germline): SEHNR, FQNEAQ (reference sequence). V was shortened by 5 bases and J by 5 bases, with 12 bases between the two germline ends. The CDR3 contains 13 residues.

Here the CDR3 DNA reads TGTGCCAGTAGTATCTCCGACCAAAAACCCCTCCACTTT. Residues: CASSISDQKPLHF. This rearrangement joins TRBV19 to TRBJ1-6; D call uncertain. CDR3 length equals 13 residues. Germline V gene lookup returns CDR1 LNHDA and CDR2 SQIVND (reference sequence). The V gene lost 3 bases and the J gene lost 12 bases, with 12 bases spanning the gap.

The chain employs TRBV16 and TRBJ1-2; a weak D match, TRBD1 (6 bases). CDR3 length equals 15 residues. With 1 base removed from V and 4 bases from J, the gap between germline ends came to 13 bases. Per germline, CDR1 KGHSY and CDR2 FQNENV. DNA for the CDR3: TGTGCCAGCAGCCAATTGGAGGACAGCTCCTATGGCTACACCTTC. Its translation is CASSQLEDSSYGYTF.

The CDR3 sequence is CSVRRQELNTEAFF. CDR3 coding DNA: TGCAGCGTTCGAAGACAGGAATTGAACACTGAAGCTTTCTTT. The chain is built from TRBV29-1 and TRBJ1-1; D is possibly TRBD1 (6 bases). The CDR3 contains 14 residues. Trimming pared 5 bases from V and 0 bases from J, leaving 13 bases between. Germline V gene lookup returns CDR1 SQVTM and CDR2 ANQGSEA.